The next 23 T cell receptor beta chains were all read from a single sample in a study of T-cell memory formation after mild COVID-19. TCRdb used MiXCR to reprocess the 5' RACE reads, holding one entry per CDR3 protein. The sample has about 270,000 distinct CDR3 sequences; 15% to 20% are singletons. Sample: PBMCs or a T cell subset sorted from them (not recorded which). The source of these receptors is a man between 18 and 29 years old who had mild COVID-19 (a few samples of this study predate the infection). Cell type and time point are not known.

The genes are TRBV20-1 and TRBJ2-5; weak D call: TRBD2 (7 bases). Germline V gene lookup returns CDR1 DFQATT and CDR2 SNEGSKA (reference sequence). This CDR3 spans 13 amino acids. The CDR3 nucleotides are TGCAGAGTACCCTACGGGGGGCGGGAGACCCAGTACTTC. It is translated as CRVPYGGRETQYF.

The rearrangement links TRBV4-3 to TRBJ2-1; D is unresolved. The V gene's germline CDR1 is LGHNA and CDR2 YSLEER. The CDR3 has 14 residues. Trimming left V 0 bases short and J 3 bases short, with 6 bases between. The CDR3 region is CASSQELHYNEQFF. The CDR3, as DNA: TGCGCCAGCAGCCAAGAACTCCACTACAATGAGCAGTTCTTC.

This clonotype has ten or more counts. The J gene is TRBJ2-3, the V gene TRBV5-1; TRBD1 might be the D (6 bases). The CDR3 runs to 14 residues. Trimming left V 4 bases short and J 4 bases short, with 13 bases between. Germline CDR1 and CDR2: SGHRS and YFSETQ. The chain's CDR3 is CASSPLSGADTQYF. Written as DNA, the CDR3 is TGCGCCAGCAGCCCCCTCTCAGGGGCAGATACGCAGTATTTT. Full variable domain (remainder filled in from reference TRBV5-1 and TRBJ2-3): KAGVTQTPRYLIKTRGQQVTLSCSPISGHRSVSWYQQTPGQGLQFLFEYFSETQRNKGNFPGRFSGRQFSNSRSEMNVSTLELGDSALYLCASSPLSGADTQYFGPGTRLTVL.

This clonotype was picked up a small number of times. This chain uses TRBV7-3 with TRBJ2-1; 9 nucleotides align to TRBD2. There are 16 residues in the CDR3. Germline lookup yields CDR1 SGHTA and CDR2 FQGTGA. V gave up 4 bases and J gave up 9 bases; unmatched junction bases: 13. In DNA, the CDR3 is TGTGCCAGCAGCTCTCCCGGGACTAGCTCCCTGCGTGAGCAGTTCTTC. This encodes CASSSPGTSSLREQFF.

In this sample, this clonotype turned up a few times. The J gene is TRBJ1-6, the V gene TRBV7-6; weak D call: TRBD1 (6 bases). Germline-derived CDR1 and CDR2 are SGHVS and FNYEAQ. Trimming cost V 5 bases and J 6 bases, with 17 bases left between them. The CDR3 contains 16 residues. CDR3: CASSQGRGAANSPLHF. DNA of the CDR3: TGTGCCAGCAGCCAGGGGCGGGGGGCGGCTAATTCACCCCTCCACTTT.

The rearrangement joins TRBV5-5 to TRBJ2-3, with D perhaps TRBD2 (5 bases). CDR1 SGHKS and CDR2 YYEKEE come from the germline V gene (reference sequence). V dropped 0 bases and J dropped 4 bases, with 12 bases sitting between them. The CDR3 contains 15 residues. Here the CDR3 reads CASSLVRFGADTQYF. CDR3 sequence (DNA): TGTGCCAGCAGCTTGGTCAGGTTCGGGGCAGATACGCAGTATTTT.

In this sample, this clonotype turned up a few times. The rearrangement joins TRBV4-2 to TRBJ2-7; 7 bases fit TRBD1. This CDR3 is 15 amino acids long. Trimming cost V 2 bases and J 1 base; bases outside gene matches: 5. CDR1 LGHNA and CDR2 YNFKEQ come from the germline V gene. The CDR3, as DNA: TGTGCCAGCAGCCAACAGGGGGATGGGTCCTACGAGCAGTACTTC. Its translation: CASSQQGDGSYEQYF.

The V call is TRBV12-3 or TRBV12-4, the J call TRBJ2-1; D is unclear. Trimming removed 4 bases from V and 6 bases from J, with 13 bases in between. CDR3 length: 14 residues. CDR3 in DNA: TGTGCCAGCAGTTCCCGTTCCGGCCCCAATGAGCAGTTCTTC. It translates to CASSSRSGPNEQFF.

This clonotype has only a few counts. The rearrangement uses TRBV20-1 and TRBJ2-7; TRBD1 is a possible D gene (6 bases). Trimming left V 0 bases short and J 2 bases short, with 11 bases between. Germline-derived CDR1 and CDR2 are DFQATT and SNEGSKA (reference sequence). The CDR3 has 14 residues. CDR3 sequence (DNA): TGCAGTGCTAGAGATCGGCAGGGGCCCTACGAGCAGTACGTC. Amino acids: CSARDRQGPYEQYV.

The sample holds many counts of this clonotype. The genes are TRBV7-2 and TRBJ2-1, with D hard to call. The germline CDR1 and CDR2 sequences are SGHTA and FQGNSA. Trimming removed 1 base at V and 5 bases at J, with 6 bases between. The CDR3 sequence is 13 residues long. Written as DNA, the CDR3 is TGTGCCAGCAGCTTAGGGCAGAACAATGAGCAGTTCTTC. Encoded protein: CASSLGQNNEQFF. The full variable domain, its missing parts supplied by reference TRBV7-2 and TRBJ2-1, is GAGVSQSPSNKVTEKGKDVELRCDPISGHTALYWYRQSLGQGLEFLIYFQGNSAPDKSGLPSDRFSAERTGGSVSTLTIQRTQQEDSAVYLCASSLGQNNEQFFGPGTRLTVL.

This chain connects TRBV5-1 to TRBJ2-3; no clear D gene. V was trimmed by 2 bases and J by 2 bases, leaving 6 bases between them. The CDR3 extends over 13 amino acids. Germline loops: CDR1 SGHRS, CDR2 YFSETQ. CDR3 protein: CASSFPDTDTQYF. CDR3 in DNA: TGCGCCAGCAGCTTCCCCGACACAGATACGCAGTATTTT.

This clonotype was counted between two and nine times. CDR3 DNA sequence: TGTGCCAGCAGACGGACAGGAAAGACCGGGGAGCTGTTTTTT. This encodes CASRRTGKTGELFF. The chain employs TRBV6-2 or TRBV6-3 and TRBJ2-2; 7 positions match TRBD1. The CDR3 covers 14 residues. Per the germline V gene, CDR1 is MNHEY and CDR2 is SVGEGT. V was clipped by 6 bases and J by 5 bases; unmatched bases: 6.

This clonotype was seen only a few times. CDR3 residues: CSVDPWGPGQPTDTQYF. DNA for the CDR3: TGCAGCGTTGATCCCTGGGGCCCGGGACAACCCACAGATACGCAGTATTTT. The chain carries TRBV29-1 and TRBJ2-3; the D gene is possibly TRBD1 (6 bases). The CDR3 loop spans 17 amino acids. CDR1 is SQVTM and CDR2 is ANQGSEA in the germline V gene. V dropped 3 bases and J dropped 2 bases, with 21 bases sitting between them.

This clonotype has a handful of counts. This sequence joins TRBV12-3 or TRBV12-4 and TRBJ1-2; D gene ambiguous. CDR3 length: 13 amino acids. V dropped 6 bases and J dropped 4 bases, with 12 bases sitting between them. Here the CDR3 reads CASRLNSAYGYTF. DNA of the CDR3: TGTGCCAGCAGGTTAAATAGCGCCTATGGCTACACCTTC.

The chain joins TRBV6-5 to TRBJ1-2; D not certain. CDR3 size: 15 residues. V was pared by 5 bases and J by 4 bases, with 17 bases between. Germline CDR1 MNHEY, CDR2 SVGAGI. In DNA, the CDR3 is TGTGCCAGCAGTCCCGAGGAAGGCCCTTTCTATGGCTACACCTTC. It is translated as CASSPEEGPFYGYTF.

J is TRBJ2-3 and V is TRBV5-1, with D uncertain. The CDR3 covers 15 residues. V was shortened by 0 bases and J by 2 bases, with 10 bases between the two germline ends. Germline assignment: CDR1 SGHRS and CDR2 YFSETQ. The CDR3 spells CASSLVPQNTDTQYF. CDR3 DNA sequence: TGCGCCAGCAGCTTGGTCCCCCAAAACACAGATACGCAGTATTTT.

This rearrangement joins TRBV9 to TRBJ1-2; possible D gene TRBD1, 6 bases. Germline V lookup: CDR1 SGDLS, CDR2 YYNGEE. The CDR3 is 14 residues long. Trimming pared 4 bases from V and 10 bases from J, leaving 20 bases between. As DNA, the CDR3 is TGTGCCAGCAGCCAGGGGCCCATCTCCTTCGTCTACACCTTC. Translated, it gives CASSQGPISFVYTF.

The chain uses TRBV5-1 and TRBJ2-2, with D maybe TRBD1 (6 bases). CDR1 and CDR2 from the germline V gene are SGHRS and YFSETQ. The CDR3 covers 14 residues. V lost 3 bases to trimming and J lost 7 bases, with 13 bases between them. The CDR3 nucleotides read TGCGCCAGCAGCTCACAGGGATACGACGGGGAGCTGTTTTTT. Amino acids: CASSSQGYDGELFF.

The J gene is TRBJ1-4, the V gene TRBV4-1; 8 bases are shared with TRBD1. The germline CDR1 and CDR2 sequences are MGHRA and YSYEKL. After removal of 4 bases from V and 0 bases from J, the junction contained 10 bases not matched to a gene. This CDR3 spans 18 amino acids. The CDR3 coding sequence is TGCGCCAGCAGCCCTCCGGGACAGGAAGATGCAACTAATGAAAAACTGTTTTTT. It translates to CASSPPGQEDATNEKLFF.

The chain couples TRBV20-1 to TRBJ1-1; TRBD1 might be the D (6 bases). The CDR3 has 12 amino acids. The germline gives CDR1 DFQATT, CDR2 SNEGSKA (reference sequence). V gave up 5 bases and J gave up 6 bases, with 13 bases separating them. DNA of the CDR3: TGCAGTGCTTCCGGGACACGCCCTGAAGCTTTCTTT. It specifies CSASGTRPEAFF.

This clonotype has more than one count but fewer than ten. The gene calls are TRBV3-1 and TRBJ2-7; D might be TRBD1 or TRBD2, each matching 5 bases. Germline CDR1 LGHDT, CDR2 YNNKEL (reference sequence). The CDR3 covers 12 residues. V was clipped by 5 bases and J by 5 bases, with 10 bases between them. The CDR3: CASSNQGHEQYV. In nucleotides, the CDR3 is TGTGCCAGCAGCAACCAGGGACACGAGCAGTACGTC.

CDR3 coding DNA: TGTGCCAGCAGCCAATCCTACAGCCAACCATATGGCTACACCTTC. This translates into CASSQSYSQPYGYTF. The rearrangement links TRBV4-2 to TRBJ1-2; D gene uncertain. V dropped 2 bases and J dropped 5 bases, with 15 bases sitting between them. CDR1 LGHNA and CDR2 YNFKEQ come from the germline V gene. This CDR3 comprises 15 residues.

This CDR3 is CASSYRSEGRSYNEQFF. For the CDR3, the DNA is TGTGCCAGCAGTTACAGGTCCGAGGGGAGGTCCTACAATGAGCAGTTCTTC. The chain has TRBV6-2 or TRBV6-3 and TRBJ2-1; TRBD2 might be the D (6 bases). Germline loops: CDR1 MNHEY, CDR2 SVGEGT. CDR3 length: 17 residues. The germline V and J ends were trimmed by 2 bases and 1 base, with 15 bases remaining between them.